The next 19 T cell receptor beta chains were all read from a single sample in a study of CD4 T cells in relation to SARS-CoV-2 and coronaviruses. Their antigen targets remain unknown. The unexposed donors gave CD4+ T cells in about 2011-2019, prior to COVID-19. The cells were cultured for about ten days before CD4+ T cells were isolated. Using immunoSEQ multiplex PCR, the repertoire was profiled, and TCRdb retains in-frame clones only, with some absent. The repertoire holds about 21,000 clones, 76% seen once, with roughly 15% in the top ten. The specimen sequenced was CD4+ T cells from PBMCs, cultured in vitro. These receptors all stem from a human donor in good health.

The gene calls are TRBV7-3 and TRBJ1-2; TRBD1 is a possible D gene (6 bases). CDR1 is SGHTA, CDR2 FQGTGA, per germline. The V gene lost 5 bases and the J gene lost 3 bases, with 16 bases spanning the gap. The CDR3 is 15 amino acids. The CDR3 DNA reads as TGTGCCAGCAGCCCTCAGGGGAGCGGCGACTATGGCTACACCTTC. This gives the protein CASSPQGSGDYGYTF.

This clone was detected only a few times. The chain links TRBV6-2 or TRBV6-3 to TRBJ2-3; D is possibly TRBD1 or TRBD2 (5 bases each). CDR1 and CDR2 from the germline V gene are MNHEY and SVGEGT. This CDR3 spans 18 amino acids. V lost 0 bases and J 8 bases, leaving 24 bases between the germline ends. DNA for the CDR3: TGTGCCAGCAGTTACTCCCCGAAGACCTTACTAGTCGGGGCTACGCAGTATTTT. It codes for CASSYSPKTLLVGATQYF.

CDR3 sequence (DNA): TGCGCCAGCAGCTTGGACCATTCACCCCTCCACTTT. This encodes CASSLDHSPLHF. The genes are TRBV5-1 and TRBJ1-6, with D unresolved. This CDR3 is 12 amino acids long. Germline CDR1 reads SGHRS; CDR2 reads YFSETQ. V lost 0 bases and J lost 8, with 3 bases in between.

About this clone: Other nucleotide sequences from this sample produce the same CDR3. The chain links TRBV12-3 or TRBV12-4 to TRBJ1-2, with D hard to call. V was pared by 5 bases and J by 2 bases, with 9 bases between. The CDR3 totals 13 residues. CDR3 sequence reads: CASSPGRNYGYTF. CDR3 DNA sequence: TGTGCCAGCAGTCCAGGACGGAACTATGGCTACACCTTC.

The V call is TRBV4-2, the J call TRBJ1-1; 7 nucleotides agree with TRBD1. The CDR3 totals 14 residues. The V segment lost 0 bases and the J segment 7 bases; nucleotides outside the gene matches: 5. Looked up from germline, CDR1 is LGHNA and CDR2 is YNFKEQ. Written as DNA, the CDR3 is TGTGCCAGCAGCCAAGATATGGCAGGGGGTGAAGCTTTCTTT. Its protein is CASSQDMAGGEAFF.

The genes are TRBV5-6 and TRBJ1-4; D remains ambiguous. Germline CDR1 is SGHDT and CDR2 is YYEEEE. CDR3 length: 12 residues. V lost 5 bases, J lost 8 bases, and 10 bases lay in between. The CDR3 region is CASRQSGEKLFF. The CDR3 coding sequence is TGTGCCAGCAGGCAGAGTGGAGAAAAACTGTTTTTT.

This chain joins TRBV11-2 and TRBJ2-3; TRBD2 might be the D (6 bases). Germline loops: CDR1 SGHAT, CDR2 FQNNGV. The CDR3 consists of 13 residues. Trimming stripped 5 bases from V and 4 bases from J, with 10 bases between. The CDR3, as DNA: TGTGCCAGCAGCGCGGGACGGTCAGATACGCAGTATTTT. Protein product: CASSAGRSDTQYF.

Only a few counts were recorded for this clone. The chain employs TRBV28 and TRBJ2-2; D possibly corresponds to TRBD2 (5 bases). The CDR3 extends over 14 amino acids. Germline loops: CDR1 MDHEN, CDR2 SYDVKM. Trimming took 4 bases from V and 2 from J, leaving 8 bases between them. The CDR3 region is CASSSGLNTGELFF. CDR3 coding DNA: TGTGCCAGCAGTTCAGGACTTAACACCGGGGAGCTGTTTTTT.

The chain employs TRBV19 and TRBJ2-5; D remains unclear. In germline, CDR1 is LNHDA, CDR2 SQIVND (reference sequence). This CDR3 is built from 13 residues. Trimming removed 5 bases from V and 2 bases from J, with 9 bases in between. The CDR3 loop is CASSVGQQETQYF. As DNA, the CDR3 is TGTGCCAGTAGTGTCGGGCAGCAAGAGACCCAGTACTTC. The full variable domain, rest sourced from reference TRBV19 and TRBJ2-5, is DGGITQSPKYLFRKEGQNVTLSCEQNLNHDAMYWYRQDPGQGLRLIYYSQIVNDFQKGDIAEGYSVSREKKESFPLTVTSAQKNPTAFYLCASSVGQQETQYFGPGTRLLVL.

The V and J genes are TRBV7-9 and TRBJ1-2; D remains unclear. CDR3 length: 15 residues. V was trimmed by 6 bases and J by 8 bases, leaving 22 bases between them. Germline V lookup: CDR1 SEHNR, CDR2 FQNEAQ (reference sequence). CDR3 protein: CASSIGPDASEGYTF. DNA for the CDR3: TGTGCCAGCAGTATTGGCCCTGACGCGAGTGAAGGCTACACCTTC.

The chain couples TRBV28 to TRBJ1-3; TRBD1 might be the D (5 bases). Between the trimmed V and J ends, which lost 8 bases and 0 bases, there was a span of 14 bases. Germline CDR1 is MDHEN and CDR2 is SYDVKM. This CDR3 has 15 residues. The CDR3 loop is CASRLDSSSGNTIYF. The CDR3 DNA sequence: TGTGCCAGCCGCCTCGACAGTAGCTCTGGAAACACCATATATTTT. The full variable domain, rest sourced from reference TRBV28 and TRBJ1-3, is DVKVTQSSRYLVKRTGEKVFLECVQDMDHENMFWYRQDPGLGLRLIYFSYDVKMKEKGDIPEGYSVSREKKERFSLILESASTNQTSMYLCASRLDSSSGNTIYFGEGSWLTVV.

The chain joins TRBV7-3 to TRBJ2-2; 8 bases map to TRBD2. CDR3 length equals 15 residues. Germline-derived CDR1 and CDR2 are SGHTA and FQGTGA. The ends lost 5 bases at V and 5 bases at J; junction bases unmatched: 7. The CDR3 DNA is TGTGCCAGCAGCCCCCCCATAGCGGGAACCGGGGAGCTGTTTTTT. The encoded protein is CASSPPIAGTGELFF.

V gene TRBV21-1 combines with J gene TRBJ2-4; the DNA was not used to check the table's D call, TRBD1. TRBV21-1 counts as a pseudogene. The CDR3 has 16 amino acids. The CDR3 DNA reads TGTGCCAGCAACAAACGACAGGGGGCTGACAAAAACATTCAGTACTTC. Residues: CASNKRQGADKNIQYF.

The CDR3 sequence: CAISESGSGGGYTF. The CDR3 bases are TGTGCCATCAGTGAGTCGGGATCAGGAGGAGGCTACACCTTC. The chain employs TRBV10-3 and TRBJ1-2; D ambiguous. CDR3 length: 14 amino acids. The germline gives CDR1 ENHRY, CDR2 SYGVKD. Trimming took 0 bases from V and 8 from J, leaving 13 bases between them.

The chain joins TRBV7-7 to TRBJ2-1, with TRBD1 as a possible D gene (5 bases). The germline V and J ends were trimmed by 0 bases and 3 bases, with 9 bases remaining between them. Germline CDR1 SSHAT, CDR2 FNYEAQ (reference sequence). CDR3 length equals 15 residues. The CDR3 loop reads CASSLAPGIYNEQFF. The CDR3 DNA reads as TGTGCCAGCAGCTTAGCTCCAGGGATCTACAATGAGCAGTTCTTC.

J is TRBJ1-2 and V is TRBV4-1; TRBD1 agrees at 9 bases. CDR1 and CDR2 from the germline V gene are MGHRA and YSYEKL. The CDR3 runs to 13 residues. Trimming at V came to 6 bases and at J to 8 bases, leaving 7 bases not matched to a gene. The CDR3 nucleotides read TGCGCCAGCAGTTCCCGGACAGGGGTAGGCTACACCTTC. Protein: CASSSRTGVGYTF.

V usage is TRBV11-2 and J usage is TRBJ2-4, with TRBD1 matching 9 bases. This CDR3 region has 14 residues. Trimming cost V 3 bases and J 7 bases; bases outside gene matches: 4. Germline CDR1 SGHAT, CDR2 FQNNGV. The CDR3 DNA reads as TGTGCCAGCAGCTTGAGACAGGGGGGTAACATTCAGTACTTC. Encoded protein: CASSLRQGGNIQYF.

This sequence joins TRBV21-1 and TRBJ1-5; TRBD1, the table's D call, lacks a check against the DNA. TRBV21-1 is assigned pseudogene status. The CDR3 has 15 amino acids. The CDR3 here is CASSPTGQGDQPQHF. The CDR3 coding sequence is TGTGCCAGCAGCCCTACCGGACAGGGGGATCAGCCCCAGCATTTT.

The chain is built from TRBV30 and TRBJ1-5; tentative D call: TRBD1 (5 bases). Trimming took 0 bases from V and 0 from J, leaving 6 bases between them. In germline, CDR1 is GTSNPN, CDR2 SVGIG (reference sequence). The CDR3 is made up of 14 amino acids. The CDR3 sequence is CAWSVDSSNQPQHF. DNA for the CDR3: TGTGCCTGGAGTGTAGACAGTAGCAATCAGCCCCAGCATTTT.